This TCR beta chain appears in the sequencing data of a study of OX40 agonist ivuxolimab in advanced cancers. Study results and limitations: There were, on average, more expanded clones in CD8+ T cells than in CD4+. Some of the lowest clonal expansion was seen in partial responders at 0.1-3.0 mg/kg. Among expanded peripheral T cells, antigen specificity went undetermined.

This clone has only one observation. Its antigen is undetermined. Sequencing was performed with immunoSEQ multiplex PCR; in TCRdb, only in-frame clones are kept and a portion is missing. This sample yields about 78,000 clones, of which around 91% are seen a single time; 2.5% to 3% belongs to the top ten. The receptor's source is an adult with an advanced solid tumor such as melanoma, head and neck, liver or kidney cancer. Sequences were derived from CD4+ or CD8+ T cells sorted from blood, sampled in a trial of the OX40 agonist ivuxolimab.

The CDR3 loop is CASSPWDSRVGTEAFF. As DNA, the CDR3 is TGTGCCAGCTCACCCTGGGACAGTCGAGTGGGTACTGAAGCTTTCTTT. The gene calls are TRBV18 and TRBJ1-1, with 7 positions matching TRBD1. V shed 3 bases, J shed 5 bases, and the junction held 12 bases outside the gene matches. Germline CDR1 and CDR2: KGHSH and LQKENI. CDR3 length equals 16 residues.